This TCR beta chain was recovered during a study of T cells expressing NK-cell markers. Overall study context: The sequencing cohort of eight donors included seven HCMV-seropositive individuals and one seronegative individual. Study-wide results and caveats: Leadership of the CD3+CD56-NKG2C+ fraction also belonged to these clonotypes in a handful of donors.

In the case of this clonotype: Its specificity is not known.

CDR1 DFQATT and CDR2 SNEGSKA come from the germline V gene (reference sequence). The CDR3 is 17 amino acids. UMI-tagged 5'RACE template switching yielded the TCR beta cDNA. TCRdb reprocessed the 5' RACE reads and stores each CDR3 protein as one record, lacking DNA. This listing includes a few hundred thousand distinct CDR3 sequences. Sequencing was carried out using blood T cells: a sorted CD56 or NKG2C T cell subset, CD4+ or CD8+ T cells, or bulk PBMC T cells (not recorded which). This TCR came from a man aged 18 to 69 in good health. This chain connects TRBV20-1 to TRBJ2-1; the TRBD2 assignment by TCRdb is unverifiable without DNA. The CDR3 reads CSARGTSGGLTYNEQFF.